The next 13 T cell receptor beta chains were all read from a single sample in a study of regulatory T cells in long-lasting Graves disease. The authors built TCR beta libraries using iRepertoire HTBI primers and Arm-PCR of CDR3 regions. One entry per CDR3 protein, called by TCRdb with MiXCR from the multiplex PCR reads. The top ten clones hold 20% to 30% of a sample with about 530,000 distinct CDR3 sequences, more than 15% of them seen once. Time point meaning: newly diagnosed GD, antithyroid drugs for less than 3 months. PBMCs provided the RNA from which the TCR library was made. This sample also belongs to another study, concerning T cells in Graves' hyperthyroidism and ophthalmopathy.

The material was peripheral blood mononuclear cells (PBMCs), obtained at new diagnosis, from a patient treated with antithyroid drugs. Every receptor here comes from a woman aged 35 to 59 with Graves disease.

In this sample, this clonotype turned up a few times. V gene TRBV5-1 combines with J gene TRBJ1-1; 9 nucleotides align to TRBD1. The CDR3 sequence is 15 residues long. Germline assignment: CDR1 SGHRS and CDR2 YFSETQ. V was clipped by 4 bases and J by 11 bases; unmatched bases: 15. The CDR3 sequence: CASSGTEGQGTIAFF. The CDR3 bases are TGCGCCAGCAGCGGTACCGAGGGACAGGGAACGATTGCTTTCTTT.

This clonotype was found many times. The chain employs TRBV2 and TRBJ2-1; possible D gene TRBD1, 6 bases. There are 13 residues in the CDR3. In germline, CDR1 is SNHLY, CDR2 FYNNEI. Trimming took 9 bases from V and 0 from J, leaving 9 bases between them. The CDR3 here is CARGASSYNEQFF. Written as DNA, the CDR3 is TGTGCCAGGGGGGCTAGCTCCTACAATGAGCAGTTCTTC.

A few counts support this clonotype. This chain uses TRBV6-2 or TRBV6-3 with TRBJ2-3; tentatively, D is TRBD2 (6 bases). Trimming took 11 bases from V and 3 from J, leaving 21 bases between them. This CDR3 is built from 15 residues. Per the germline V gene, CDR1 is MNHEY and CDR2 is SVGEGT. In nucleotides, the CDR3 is TGTGCCGGAGGGGCCGGCCCCGGGGTGACAGATACGCAGTATTTT. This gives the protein CAGGAGPGVTDTQYF.

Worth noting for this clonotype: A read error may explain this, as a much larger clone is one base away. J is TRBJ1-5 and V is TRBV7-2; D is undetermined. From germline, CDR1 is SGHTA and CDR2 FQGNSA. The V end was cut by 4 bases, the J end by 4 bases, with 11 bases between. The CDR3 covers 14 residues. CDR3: CASSSNGVNQPQHF. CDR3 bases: TGTGCCAGCAGCTCAAACGGGGTTAATCAGCCCCAGCATTTT.

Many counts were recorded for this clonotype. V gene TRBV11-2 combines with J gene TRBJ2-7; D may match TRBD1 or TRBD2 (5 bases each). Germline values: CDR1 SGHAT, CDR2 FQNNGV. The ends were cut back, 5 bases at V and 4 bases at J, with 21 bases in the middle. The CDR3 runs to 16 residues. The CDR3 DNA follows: TGTGCCAGCAGCCTCCATGAGGTCCACTGGGGGTACGAGCAGTACTTC. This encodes CASSLHEVHWGYEQYF.

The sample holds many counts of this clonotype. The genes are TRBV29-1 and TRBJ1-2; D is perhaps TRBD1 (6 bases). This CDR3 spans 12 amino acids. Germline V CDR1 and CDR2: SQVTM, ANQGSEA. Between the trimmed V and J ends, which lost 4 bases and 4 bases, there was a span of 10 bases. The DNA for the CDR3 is TGCAGCGTTGCGCGGGGGGCCTATGGCTACACCTTC. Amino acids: CSVARGAYGYTF.

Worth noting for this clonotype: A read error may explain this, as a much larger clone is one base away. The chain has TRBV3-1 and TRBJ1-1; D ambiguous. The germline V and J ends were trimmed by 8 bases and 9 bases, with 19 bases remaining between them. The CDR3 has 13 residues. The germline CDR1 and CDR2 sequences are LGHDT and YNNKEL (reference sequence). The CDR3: CASGPLAGNQAFF. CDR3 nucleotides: TGTGCCAGCGGCCCTCTTGCCGGGAACCAAGCTTTCTTT.

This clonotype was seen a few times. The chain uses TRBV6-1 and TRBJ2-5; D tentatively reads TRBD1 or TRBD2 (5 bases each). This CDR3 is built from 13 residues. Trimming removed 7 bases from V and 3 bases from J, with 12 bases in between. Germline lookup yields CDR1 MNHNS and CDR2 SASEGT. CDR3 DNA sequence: TGTGCCAGCAATGACGGGACCGAAGAGACCCAGTACTTC. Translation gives CASNDGTEETQYF.

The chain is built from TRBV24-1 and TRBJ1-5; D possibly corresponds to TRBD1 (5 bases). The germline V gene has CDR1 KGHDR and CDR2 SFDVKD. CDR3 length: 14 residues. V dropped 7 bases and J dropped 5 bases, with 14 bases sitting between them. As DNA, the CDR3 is TGTGCCACCAGGGGTCCGGGGGAGCATCAGCCCCAGCATTTT. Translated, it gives CATRGPGEHQPQHF.

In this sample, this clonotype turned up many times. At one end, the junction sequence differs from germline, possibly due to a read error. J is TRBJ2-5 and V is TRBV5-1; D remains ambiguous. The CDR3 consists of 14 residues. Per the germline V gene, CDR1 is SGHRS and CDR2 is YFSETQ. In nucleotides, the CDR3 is TGTGCCAGCAGCTTGGTATCACGCCAAGAGACCCAGTACTTC. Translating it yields CASSLVSRQETQYF.

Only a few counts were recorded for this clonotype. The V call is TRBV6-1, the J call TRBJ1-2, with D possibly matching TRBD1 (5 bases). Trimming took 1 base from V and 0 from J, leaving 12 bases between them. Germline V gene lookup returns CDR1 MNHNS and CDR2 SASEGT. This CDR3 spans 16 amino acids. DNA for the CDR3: TGTGCCAGCAGTGAAGTGGTGGGGACCCCTAACTATGGCTACACCTTC. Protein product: CASSEVVGTPNYGYTF.

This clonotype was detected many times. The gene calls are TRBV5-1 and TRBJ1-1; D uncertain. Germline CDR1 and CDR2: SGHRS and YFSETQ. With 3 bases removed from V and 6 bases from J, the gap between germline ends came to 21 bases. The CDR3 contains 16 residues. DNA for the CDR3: TGCGCCAGCAGCTCCCCGATCGGCAGCGAACGGGCTGAAGCTTTCTTT. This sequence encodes CASSSPIGSERAEAFF. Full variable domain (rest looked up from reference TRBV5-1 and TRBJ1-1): KAGVTQTPRYLIKTRGQQVTLSCSPISGHRSVSWYQQTPGQGLQFLFEYFSETQRNKGNFPGRFSGRQFSNSRSEMNVSTLELGDSALYLCASSSPIGSERAEAFFGQGTRLTVV.

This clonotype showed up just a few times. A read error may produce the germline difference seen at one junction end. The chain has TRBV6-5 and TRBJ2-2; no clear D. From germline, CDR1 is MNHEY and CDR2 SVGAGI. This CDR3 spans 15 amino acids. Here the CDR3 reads CASSDSAEPTGELFF. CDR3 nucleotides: TGTGCCAGCAGTGACTCGGCGGAGCCCACCGGGGAGCTGTTTTTT.